This entry features one TCR beta chain sequence. Its antigen is not known. The sample is drawn from a study of cytomegalovirus exposure and HLA in healthy donors. Study-level findings and limits: Cytomegalovirus-associated status was assigned to 164 TCR beta chains. TCR beta V- and J-gene trimming was later associated with a missense DCLRE1C variant. An analysis that was carried out later associated 15,000 to 20,000 TCR beta sequences with HLA alleles at 0.05 false discovery rate.

V shed 0 bases and J shed 7 bases, with 22 bases lying between them. The CDR3 is 18 residues long. Germline V gene lookup returns CDR1 MRHNA and CDR2 SNTAGT. PCR involved 60 Vbeta and 13 Jbeta primers. TCRdb keeps only in-frame clones here, not all; method: immunoSEQ multiplex PCR. The sample contains about 140,000 clones, over 70% of which appear only once. The rearrangement uses TRBV6-4 and TRBJ2-1, with D maybe TRBD1 (5 bases). The sequence was collected from a man aged 35-49 years in good health and CMV-seropositive. Sequenced material: PBMCs. CDR3 residues: CASSDSGRDISGRNEQFF. CDR3 sequence (DNA): TGTGCCAGCAGTGACTCGGGCAGGGATATTTCGGGTAGGAATGAGCAGTTCTTC.